The T cell receptor beta chain described here comes from a study of CD8+CD57+ T cells in acquired aplastic anemia (dated by TCRdb to the late 2010s). Background for the entire study: Extracted DNA from sorted CD4+ and CD8+ cells averaged around 3.3 ug, ranging from about 0.18 to 27.4 ug. A CD8+CD57+ expansion meant a frequency higher than the mean frequency seen in healthy subjects.

Reading the germline V gene gives CDR1 KGHDR and CDR2 SFDVKD. Measured from the cysteine to the phenylalanine, the CDR3 is 12 residues long. Solely the CDR3 DNA is kept, with 36 bases framed from the first base. V is shortened by 6 bases, J by 8 bases, and the region joining them spans 9 bases. Patients chosen for sequencing had shown expansion of CD8+CD57+ cells by flow cytometry. Every patient had a diagnosis of severe acquired aplastic anemia based on International Study of Aplastic Anemia and Agranulocytosis and Camitta criteria. At the time blood was sampled, none of the patients had received any therapy. In the study, sorted CD4+ and CD8+ blood T cells from patients with severe aplastic anemia and from healthy subjects underwent deep sequencing of TCR repertoires. Patients were enrolled under clinicaltrials.gov protocols 00001620, 01623167, 00001397, 00071045, 00081523 and 00961064 in the USA. Ficoll-Paque density gradient centrifugation was used to isolate peripheral blood mononuclear cells. CD4+ and CD8+ T cells were sorted by FACS or magnetic beads before DNA extraction.

Genomic DNA served as template for TCR beta VDJ combination and CDR3 sequence profiling. An Illumina HiSeq 2000 was used for TCR repertoire sequencing. Under the source paper's analysis protocol: TRBV/TRBJ rearrangement plots, CDR3 size and DJ length profiles, and Simpson's diversity index were used to evaluate the repertoires. The most abundant DNA sequence in the deep sequencing data was taken as the immunodominant clone. CDR3 amino acid sequences were checked for sharing between subjects and were compared against published repertoires and the VDJdb database. TCRdb applied fastp at Q25 and MiXCR to the public reads, then kept only in-frame beta chains. Entries that share a CDR3 protein sequence are merged under the most common genes and DNA. These V and J calls are TCRdb output, not the study's own analysis. The sample records some 150,000 distinct CDR3 sequences, about two thirds of which are singletons. Around 45% of the sample is held by the ten biggest clonotypes.

Details on this clonotype: Which antigen it targets is not known. No much larger clonotype is one base removed from it; base qualities were not supplied.

Overall study results and their limits: Although some 28 CD8+ CDR3 sequences were shared by patients and controls, these sequences appeared highly expressed in patients and within the immunodominant clones of patients. No significant difference in CD8+ Simpson's diversity was found between patients and healthy controls (P=0.060).

The receptor comes from a human donor with aplastic anemia. The sample was sorted CD4+, CD8+, or CD8+CD57+ T cells (not recorded which) from PBMCs. This receptor chain uses TRBV24-1 and TRBJ1-4; TRBD1 is a weak D gene call, 6 bases matching. This receptor has the CDR3 CATSSRGEKLFF. In nucleotide form, the sequence is TGTGCCACCAGTTCGAGGGGGGAAAAACTGTTTTTT.